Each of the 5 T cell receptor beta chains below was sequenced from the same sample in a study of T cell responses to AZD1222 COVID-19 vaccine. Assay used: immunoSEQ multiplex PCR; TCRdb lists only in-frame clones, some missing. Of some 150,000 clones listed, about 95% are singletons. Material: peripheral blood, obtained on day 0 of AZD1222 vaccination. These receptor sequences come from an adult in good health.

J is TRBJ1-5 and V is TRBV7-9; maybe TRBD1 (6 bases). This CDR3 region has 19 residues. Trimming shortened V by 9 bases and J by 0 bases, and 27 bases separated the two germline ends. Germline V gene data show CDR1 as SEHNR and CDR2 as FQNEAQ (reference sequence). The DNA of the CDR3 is TGTGCCAGAGATGGAAATATCGGTGAAAACAGGGCTAGCAATCAGCCCCAGCATTTT. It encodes CARDGNIGENRASNQPQHF.

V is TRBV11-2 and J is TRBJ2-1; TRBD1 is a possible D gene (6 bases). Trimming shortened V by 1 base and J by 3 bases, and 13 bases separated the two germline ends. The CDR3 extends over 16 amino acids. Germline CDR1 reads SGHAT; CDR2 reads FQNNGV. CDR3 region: CASSLGTGTSYNEQFF. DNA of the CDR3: TGTGCCAGCAGCTTAGGAACCGGGACAAGCTACAATGAGCAGTTCTTC.

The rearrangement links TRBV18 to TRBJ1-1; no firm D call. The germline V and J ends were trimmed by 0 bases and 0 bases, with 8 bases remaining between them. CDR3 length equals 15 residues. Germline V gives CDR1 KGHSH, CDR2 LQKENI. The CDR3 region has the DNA TGTGCCAGCTCACCACCGATGTTAATGAACACTGAAGCTTTCTTT. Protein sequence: CASSPPMLMNTEAFF.

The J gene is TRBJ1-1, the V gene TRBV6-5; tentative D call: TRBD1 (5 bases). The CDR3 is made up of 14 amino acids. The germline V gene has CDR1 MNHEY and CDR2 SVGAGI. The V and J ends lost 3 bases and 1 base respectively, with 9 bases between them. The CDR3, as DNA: TGTGCCAGCAGTTATCGGGGGGGGAACACTGAAGCTTTCTTT. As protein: CASSYRGGNTEAFF.

CDR3 DNA sequence: TGCAGCGTTGAAGGGGGGACAGTGGGACAGCCCCAGCATTTT. This codes for CSVEGGTVGQPQHF. The chain links TRBV29-1 to TRBJ1-5; TRBD1 matches at 7 bases. J lost 7 bases, V lost 1 base, and 7 bases had no gene match. The CDR3 totals 14 residues. The germline V gene has CDR1 SQVTM and CDR2 ANQGSEA.